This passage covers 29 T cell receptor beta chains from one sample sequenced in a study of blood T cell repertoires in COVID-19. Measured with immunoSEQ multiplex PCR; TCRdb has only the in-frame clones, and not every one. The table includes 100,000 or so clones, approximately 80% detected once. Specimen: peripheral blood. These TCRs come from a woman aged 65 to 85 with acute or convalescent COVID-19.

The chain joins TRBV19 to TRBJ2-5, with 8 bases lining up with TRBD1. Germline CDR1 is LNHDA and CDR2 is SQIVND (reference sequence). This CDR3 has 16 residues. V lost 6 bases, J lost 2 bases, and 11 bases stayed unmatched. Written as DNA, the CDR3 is TGTGCCAGTAGCCCTGCAGGGGGCCCGCCACAAGAGACCCAGTACTTC. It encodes CASSPAGGPPQETQYF.

CDR3 residues: CASSISNGVPYQPQHF. The CDR3 DNA follows: TGTGCCAGTAGTATTTCCAACGGGGTCCCCTATCAGCCCCAGCATTTT. This chain connects TRBV19 to TRBJ1-5; no firm D call. The CDR3 runs to 16 residues. Germline assignment: CDR1 LNHDA and CDR2 SQIVND (reference sequence). V gave up 3 bases and J gave up 5 bases, with 17 bases separating them.

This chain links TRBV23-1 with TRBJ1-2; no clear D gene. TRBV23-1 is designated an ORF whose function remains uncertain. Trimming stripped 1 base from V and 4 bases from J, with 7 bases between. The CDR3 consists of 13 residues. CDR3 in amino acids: CASSQWRAYGYTF. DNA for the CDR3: TGCGCCAGCAGTCAATGGCGGGCCTATGGCTACACCTTC.

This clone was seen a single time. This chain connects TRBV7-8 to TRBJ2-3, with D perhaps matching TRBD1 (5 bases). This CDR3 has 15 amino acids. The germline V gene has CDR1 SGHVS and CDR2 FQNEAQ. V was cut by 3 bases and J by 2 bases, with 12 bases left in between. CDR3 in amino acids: CASSFDRFSTDTQYF. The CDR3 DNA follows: TGTGCCAGCAGCTTCGACAGATTCTCCACAGATACGCAGTATTTT.

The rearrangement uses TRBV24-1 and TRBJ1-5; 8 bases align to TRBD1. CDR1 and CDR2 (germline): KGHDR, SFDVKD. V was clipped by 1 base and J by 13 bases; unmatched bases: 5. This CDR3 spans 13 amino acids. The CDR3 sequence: CATSDFAGGSQHF. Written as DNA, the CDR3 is TGTGCCACCAGTGATTTTGCAGGGGGCTCGCAGCATTTT.

The CDR3 spells CASSIGAPGTGMGDTQYF. In nucleotides, the CDR3 is TGTGCCAGTAGTATAGGGGCCCCAGGGACAGGGATGGGAGATACGCAGTATTTT. The chain joins TRBV19 to TRBJ2-3; the match to TRBD1 covers 9 bases. The CDR3 loop spans 18 amino acids. From germline, CDR1 is LNHDA and CDR2 SQIVND (reference sequence). The junction had 13 bases not matched to a gene; V was cut back by 1 base and J by 5 bases.

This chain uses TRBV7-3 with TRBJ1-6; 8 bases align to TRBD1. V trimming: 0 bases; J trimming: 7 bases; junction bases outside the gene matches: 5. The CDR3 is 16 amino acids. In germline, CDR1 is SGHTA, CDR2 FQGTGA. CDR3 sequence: CASSLTGDRGNSPLHF. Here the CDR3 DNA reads TGTGCCAGCAGCTTAACGGGTGACAGGGGCAATTCACCCCTCCACTTT. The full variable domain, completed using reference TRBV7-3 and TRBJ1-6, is GAGVSQTPSNKVTEKGKYVELRCDPISGHTALYWYRQSLGQGPEFLIYFQGTGAADDSGLPNDRFFAVRPEGSVSTLKIQRTERGDSAVYLCASSLTGDRGNSPLHFGNGTRLTVT.

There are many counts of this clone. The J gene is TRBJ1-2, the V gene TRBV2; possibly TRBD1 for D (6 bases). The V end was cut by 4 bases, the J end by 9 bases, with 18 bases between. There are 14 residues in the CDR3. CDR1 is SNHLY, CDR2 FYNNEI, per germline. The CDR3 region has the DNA TGTGCCAGCAGTGGTTCAGGGGAACCCAACAGCTACACCTTC. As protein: CASSGSGEPNSYTF.

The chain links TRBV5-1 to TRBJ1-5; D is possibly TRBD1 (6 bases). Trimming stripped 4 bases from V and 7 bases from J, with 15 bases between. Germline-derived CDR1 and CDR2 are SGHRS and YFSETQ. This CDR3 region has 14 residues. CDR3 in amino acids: CASSESGGGQPQHF. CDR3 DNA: TGCGCCAGCAGCGAAAGTGGGGGCGGGCAGCCCCAGCATTTT.

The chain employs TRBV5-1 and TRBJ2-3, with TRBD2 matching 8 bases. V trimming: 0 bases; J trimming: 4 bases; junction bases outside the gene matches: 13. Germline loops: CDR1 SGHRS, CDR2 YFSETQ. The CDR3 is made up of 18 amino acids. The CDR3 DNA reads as TGCGCCAGCAGCTTGGACCCCGCGGGGGGATTTGCGGCAGATACGCAGTATTTT. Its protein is CASSLDPAGGFAADTQYF.

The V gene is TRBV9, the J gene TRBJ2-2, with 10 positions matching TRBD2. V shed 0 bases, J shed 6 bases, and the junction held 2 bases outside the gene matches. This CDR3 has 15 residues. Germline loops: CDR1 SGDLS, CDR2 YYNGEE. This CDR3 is CASSVVAGGAGELFF. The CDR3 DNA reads TGTGCCAGCAGCGTAGTAGCGGGGGGCGCCGGGGAGCTGTTTTTT.

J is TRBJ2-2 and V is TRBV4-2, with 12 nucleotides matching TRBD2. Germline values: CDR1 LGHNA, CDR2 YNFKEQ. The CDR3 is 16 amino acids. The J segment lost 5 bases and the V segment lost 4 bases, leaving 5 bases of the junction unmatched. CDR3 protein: CASSPTSGGFTGELFF. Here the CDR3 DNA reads TGTGCCAGCAGCCCAACTAGCGGGGGGTTTACCGGGGAGCTGTTTTTT.

The CDR3 DNA is TGTGCCAGCAGTGATGACAGGGGATACCCGTACACTGAAGCTTTCTTT. The encoded protein is CASSDDRGYPYTEAFF. The J gene is TRBJ1-1, the V gene TRBV2; 8 nucleotides agree with TRBD1. The CDR3 runs to 16 residues. The germline CDR1 and CDR2 sequences are SNHLY and FYNNEI. J lost 3 bases, V lost 3 bases, and 9 bases had no gene match.

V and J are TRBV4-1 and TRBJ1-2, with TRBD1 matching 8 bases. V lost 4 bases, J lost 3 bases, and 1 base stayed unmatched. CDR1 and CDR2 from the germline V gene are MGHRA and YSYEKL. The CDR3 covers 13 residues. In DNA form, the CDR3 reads TGCGCCAGCAGCCCAGGGGGCGACTATGGCTACACCTTC. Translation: CASSPGGDYGYTF.

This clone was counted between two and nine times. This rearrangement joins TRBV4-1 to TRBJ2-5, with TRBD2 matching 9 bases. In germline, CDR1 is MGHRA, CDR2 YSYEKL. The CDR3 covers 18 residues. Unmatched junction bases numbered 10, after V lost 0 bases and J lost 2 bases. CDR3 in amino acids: CASSQDLSGGTIQETQYF. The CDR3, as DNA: TGCGCCAGCAGCCAAGACCTTAGCGGGGGTACCATACAAGAGACCCAGTACTTC.

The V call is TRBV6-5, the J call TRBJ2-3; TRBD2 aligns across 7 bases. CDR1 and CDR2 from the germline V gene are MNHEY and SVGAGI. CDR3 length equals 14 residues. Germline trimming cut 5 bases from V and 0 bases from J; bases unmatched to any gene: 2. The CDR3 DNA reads TGTGCCAGCAGTCTAGCGGAAAGCACAGATACGCAGTATTTT. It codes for CASSLAESTDTQYF.

The CDR3 DNA is TGCGCCAGCAGCCAAGACACAGGCAACTTGCAGCAGCCCCAGCATTTT. Protein: CASSQDTGNLQQPQHF. This chain joins TRBV4-1 and TRBJ1-5, with TRBD1 as a possible D gene (5 bases). The V and J ends lost 0 bases and 7 bases respectively, with 16 bases between them. Germline loops: CDR1 MGHRA, CDR2 YSYEKL. The CDR3 is made up of 16 amino acids.

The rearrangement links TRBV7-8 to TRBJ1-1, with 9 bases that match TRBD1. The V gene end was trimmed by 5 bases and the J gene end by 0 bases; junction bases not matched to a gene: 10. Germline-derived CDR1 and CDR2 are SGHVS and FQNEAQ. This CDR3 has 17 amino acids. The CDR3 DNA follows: TGTGCCAGCAGCACCCGACAGGGGGAATCGATGAACACTGAAGCTTTCTTT. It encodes CASSTRQGESMNTEAFF.

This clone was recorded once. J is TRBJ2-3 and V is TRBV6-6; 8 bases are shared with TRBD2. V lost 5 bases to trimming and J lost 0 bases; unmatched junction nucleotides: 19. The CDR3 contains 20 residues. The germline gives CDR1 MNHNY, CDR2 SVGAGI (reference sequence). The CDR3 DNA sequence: TGTGCCAGCAGTCAATCGGCCCCCAGCATACTAGCGGTTAGCACAGATACGCAGTATTTT. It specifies CASSQSAPSILAVSTDTQYF.

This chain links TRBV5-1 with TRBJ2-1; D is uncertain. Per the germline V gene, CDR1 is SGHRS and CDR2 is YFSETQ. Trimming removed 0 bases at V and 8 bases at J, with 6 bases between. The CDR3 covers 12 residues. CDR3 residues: CASSLDVDEQFF. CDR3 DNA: TGCGCCAGCAGCTTGGATGTCGATGAGCAGTTCTTC.

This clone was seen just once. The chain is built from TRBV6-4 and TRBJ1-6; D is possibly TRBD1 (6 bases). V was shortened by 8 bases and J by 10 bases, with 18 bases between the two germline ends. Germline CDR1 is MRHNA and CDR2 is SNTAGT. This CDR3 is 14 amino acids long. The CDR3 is CASSPSGTPSPLHF. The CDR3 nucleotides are TGTGCCAGCTCCCCATCCGGGACACCCTCACCCCTCCACTTT.

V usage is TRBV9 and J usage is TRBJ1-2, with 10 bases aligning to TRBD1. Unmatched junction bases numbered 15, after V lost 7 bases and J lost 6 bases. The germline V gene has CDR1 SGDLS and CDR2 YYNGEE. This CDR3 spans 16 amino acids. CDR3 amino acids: CASSDSETGGQDGYTF. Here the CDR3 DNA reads TGTGCCAGCTCCGACTCGGAGACAGGGGGCCAGGATGGCTACACCTTC.

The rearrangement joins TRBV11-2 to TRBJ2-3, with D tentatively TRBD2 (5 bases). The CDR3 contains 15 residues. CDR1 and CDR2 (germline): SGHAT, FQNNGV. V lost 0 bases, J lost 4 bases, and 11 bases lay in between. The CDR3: CASSLDGVRADTQYF. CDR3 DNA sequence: TGTGCCAGCAGCTTAGATGGGGTGAGGGCAGATACGCAGTATTTT.

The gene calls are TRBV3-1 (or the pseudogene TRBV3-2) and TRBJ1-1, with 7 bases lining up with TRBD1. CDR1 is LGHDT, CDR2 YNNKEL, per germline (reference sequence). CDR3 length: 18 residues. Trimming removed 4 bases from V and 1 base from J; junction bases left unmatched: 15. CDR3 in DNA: TGTGCCAGCAGCCGAATATGGTCTGCGGGGACAGCGAACACTGAAGCTTTCTTT. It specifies CASSRIWSAGTANTEAFF.

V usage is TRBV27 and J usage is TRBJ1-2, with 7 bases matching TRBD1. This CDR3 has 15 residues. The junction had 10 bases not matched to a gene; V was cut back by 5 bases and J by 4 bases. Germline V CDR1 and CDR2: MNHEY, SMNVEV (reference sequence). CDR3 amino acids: CASSGSTGSSYGYTF. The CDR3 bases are TGTGCCAGCAGTGGGTCGACAGGGTCTAGCTATGGCTACACCTTC.

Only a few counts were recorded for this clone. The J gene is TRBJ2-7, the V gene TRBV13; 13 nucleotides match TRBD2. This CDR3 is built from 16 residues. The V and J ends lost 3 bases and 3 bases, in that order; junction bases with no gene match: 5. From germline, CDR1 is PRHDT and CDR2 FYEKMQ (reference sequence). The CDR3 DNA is TGTGCCAGCAGCTTTCTAGGACTAGCGGGGGACTACGAGCAGTACTTC. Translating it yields CASSFLGLAGDYEQYF.

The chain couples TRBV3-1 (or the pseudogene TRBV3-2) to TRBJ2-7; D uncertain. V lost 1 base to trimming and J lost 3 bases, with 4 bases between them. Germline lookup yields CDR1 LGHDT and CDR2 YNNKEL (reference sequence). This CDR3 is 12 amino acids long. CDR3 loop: CASSQVGYEQYF. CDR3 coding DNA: TGTGCCAGCAGCCAAGTCGGCTACGAGCAGTACTTC.

This CDR3 reads CASSLNRGNSPLHF. Written as DNA, the CDR3 is TGCGCCAGCAGTCTAAACAGGGGTAATTCACCCCTCCACTTT. V is TRBV5-1 and J is TRBJ1-6; 7 bases match TRBD1. V lost 5 bases, J lost 6 bases, and 5 bases stayed unmatched. Germline V gene sequence: CDR1 SGHRS, CDR2 YFSETQ. CDR3 length: 14 amino acids. The full variable domain, its missing parts supplied by reference TRBV5-1 and TRBJ1-6, is KAGVTQTPRYLIKTRGQQVTLSCSPISGHRSVSWYQQTPGQGLQFLFEYFSETQRNKGNFPGRFSGRQFSNSRSEMNVSTLELGDSALYLCASSLNRGNSPLHFGNGTRLTVT.

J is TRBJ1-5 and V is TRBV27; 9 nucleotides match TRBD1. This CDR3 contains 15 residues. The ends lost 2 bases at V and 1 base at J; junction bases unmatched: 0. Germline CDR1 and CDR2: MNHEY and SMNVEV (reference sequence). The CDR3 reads CASSLGTGSNQPQHF. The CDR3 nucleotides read TGTGCCAGCAGTTTAGGGACAGGGAGCAATCAGCCCCAGCATTTT.